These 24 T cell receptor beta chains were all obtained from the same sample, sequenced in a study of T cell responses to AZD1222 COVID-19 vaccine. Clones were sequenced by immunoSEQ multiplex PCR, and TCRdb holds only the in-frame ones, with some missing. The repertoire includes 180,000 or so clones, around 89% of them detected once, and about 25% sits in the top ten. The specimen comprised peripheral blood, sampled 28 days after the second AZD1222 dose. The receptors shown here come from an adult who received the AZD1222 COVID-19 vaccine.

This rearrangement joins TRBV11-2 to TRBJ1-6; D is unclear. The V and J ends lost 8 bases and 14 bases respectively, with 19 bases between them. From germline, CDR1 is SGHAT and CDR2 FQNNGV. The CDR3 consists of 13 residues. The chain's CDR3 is CASPKGGAPTLHF. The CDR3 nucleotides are TGTGCCAGCCCCAAGGGAGGAGCCCCCACCCTCCACTTT.

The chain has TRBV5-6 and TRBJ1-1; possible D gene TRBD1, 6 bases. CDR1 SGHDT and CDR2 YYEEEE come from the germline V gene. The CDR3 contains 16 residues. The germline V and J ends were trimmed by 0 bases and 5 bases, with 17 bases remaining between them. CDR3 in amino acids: CASSLGLPQGGTEAFF. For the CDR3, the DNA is TGTGCCAGCAGCTTGGGGTTGCCACAGGGAGGAACTGAAGCTTTCTTT.

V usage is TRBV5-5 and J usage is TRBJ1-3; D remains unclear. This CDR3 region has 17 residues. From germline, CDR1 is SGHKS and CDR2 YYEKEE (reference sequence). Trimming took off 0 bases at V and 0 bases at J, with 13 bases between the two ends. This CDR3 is CASSLVPNQRSGNTIYF. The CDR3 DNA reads TGTGCCAGCAGCTTGGTCCCAAACCAACGCTCTGGAAACACCATATATTTT.

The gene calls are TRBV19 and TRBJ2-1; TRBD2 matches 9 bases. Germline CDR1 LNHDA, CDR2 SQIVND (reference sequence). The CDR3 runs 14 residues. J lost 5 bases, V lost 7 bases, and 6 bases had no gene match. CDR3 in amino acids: CASIQTSGHNEQFF. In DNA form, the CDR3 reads TGTGCCAGTATCCAGACTAGCGGCCACAATGAGCAGTTCTTC.

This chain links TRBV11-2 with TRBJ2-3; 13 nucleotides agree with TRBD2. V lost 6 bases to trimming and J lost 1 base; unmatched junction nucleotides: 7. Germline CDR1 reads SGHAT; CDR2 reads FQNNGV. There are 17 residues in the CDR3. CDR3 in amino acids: CASSFSGTSGGTDTQYF. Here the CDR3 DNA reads TGTGCCAGCAGTTTCTCCGGGACTAGCGGGGGCACAGATACGCAGTATTTT.

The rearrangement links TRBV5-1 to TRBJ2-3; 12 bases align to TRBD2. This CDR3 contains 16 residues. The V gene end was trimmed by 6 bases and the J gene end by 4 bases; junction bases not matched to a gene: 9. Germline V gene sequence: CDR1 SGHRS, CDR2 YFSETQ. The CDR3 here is CASKFPRLAGADTQYF. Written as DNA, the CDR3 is TGCGCCAGCAAATTCCCCAGACTAGCGGGAGCAGATACGCAGTATTTT.

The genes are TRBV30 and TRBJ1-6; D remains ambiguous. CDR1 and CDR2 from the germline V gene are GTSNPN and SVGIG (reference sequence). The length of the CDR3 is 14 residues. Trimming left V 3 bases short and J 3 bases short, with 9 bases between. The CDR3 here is CAWRAPGYNSPLHF. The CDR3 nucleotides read TGTGCCTGGAGGGCCCCCGGCTATAATTCACCCCTCCACTTT.

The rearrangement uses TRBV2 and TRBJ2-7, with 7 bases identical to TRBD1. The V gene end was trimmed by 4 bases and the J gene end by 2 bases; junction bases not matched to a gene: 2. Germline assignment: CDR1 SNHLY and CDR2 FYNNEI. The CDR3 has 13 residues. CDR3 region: CASSGQGTYEQYF. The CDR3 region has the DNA TGTGCCAGCAGTGGACAGGGAACCTACGAGCAGTACTTC. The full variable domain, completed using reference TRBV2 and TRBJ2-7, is EPEVTQTPSHQVTQMGQEVILRCVPISNHLYFYWYRQILGQKVEFLVSFYNNEISEKSEIFDDQFSVERPDGSNFTLKIRSTKLEDSAMYFCASSGQGTYEQYFGPGTRLTVT.

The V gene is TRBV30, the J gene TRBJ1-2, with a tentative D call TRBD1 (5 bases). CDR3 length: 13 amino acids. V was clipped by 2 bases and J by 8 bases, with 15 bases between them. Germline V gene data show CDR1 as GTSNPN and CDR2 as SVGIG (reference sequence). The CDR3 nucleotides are TGTGCCTGGAGTACCCAGGGCCTGGGGGGCTACACCTTC. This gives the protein CAWSTQGLGGYTF.

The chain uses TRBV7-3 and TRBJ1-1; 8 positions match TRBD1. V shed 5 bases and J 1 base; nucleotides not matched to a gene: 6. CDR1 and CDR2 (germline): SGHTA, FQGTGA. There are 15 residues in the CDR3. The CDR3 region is CASSPSGTGNTEAFF. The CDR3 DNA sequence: TGTGCCAGCAGCCCCAGTGGGACAGGGAACACTGAAGCTTTCTTT.

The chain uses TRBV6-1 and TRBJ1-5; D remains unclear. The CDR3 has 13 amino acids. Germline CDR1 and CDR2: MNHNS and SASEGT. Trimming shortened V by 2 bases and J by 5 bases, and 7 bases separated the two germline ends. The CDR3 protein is CASSEQEYQPQHF. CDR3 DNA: TGTGCCAGCAGTGAACAGGAATATCAGCCCCAGCATTTT.

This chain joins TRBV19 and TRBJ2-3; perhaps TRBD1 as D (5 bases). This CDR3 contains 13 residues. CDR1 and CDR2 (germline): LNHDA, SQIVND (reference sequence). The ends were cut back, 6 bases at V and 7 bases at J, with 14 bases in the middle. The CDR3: CASSIPQGHTQYF. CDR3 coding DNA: TGTGCCAGTAGCATACCCCAGGGTCATACGCAGTATTTT.

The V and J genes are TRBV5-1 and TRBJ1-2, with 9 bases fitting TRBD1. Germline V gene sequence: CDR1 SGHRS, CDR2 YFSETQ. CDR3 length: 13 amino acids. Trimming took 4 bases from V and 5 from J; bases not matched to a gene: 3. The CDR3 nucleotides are TGCGCCAGCAGCGGCGGACAGGGGTATGGCTACACCTTC. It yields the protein CASSGGQGYGYTF. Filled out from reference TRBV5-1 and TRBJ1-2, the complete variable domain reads KAGVTQTPRYLIKTRGQQVTLSCSPISGHRSVSWYQQTPGQGLQFLFEYFSETQRNKGNFPGRFSGRQFSNSRSEMNVSTLELGDSALYLCASSGGQGYGYTFGSGTRLTVV.

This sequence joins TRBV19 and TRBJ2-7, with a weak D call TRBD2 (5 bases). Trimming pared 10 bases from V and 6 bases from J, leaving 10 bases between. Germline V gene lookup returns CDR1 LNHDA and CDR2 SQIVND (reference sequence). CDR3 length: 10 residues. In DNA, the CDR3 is TGTGCCACCGGGGTAGGCGAGCAGTACTTC. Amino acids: CATGVGEQYF.

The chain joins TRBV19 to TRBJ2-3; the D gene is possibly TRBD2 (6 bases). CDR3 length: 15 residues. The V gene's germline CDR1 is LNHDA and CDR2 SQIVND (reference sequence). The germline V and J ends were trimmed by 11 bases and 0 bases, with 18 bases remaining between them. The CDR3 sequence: CASFPGDSSTDTQYF. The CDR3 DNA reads TGTGCCTCATTCCCGGGGGACTCTAGCACAGATACGCAGTATTTT.

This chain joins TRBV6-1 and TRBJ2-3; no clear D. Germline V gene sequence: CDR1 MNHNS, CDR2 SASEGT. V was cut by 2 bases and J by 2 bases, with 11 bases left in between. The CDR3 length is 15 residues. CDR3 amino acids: CASSEMGSPTDTQYF. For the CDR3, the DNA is TGTGCCAGCAGTGAAATGGGATCCCCCACAGATACGCAGTATTTT.

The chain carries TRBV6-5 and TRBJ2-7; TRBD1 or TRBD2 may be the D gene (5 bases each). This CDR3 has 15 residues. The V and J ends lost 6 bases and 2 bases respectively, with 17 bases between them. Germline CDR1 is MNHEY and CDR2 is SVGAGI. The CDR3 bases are TGTGCCAGCAGCAAAACCGGGACCGGAACCTACGAGCAGTACTTC. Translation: CASSKTGTGTYEQYF.

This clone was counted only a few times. The CDR3 region is CASSSTDRALREVFF. Here the CDR3 DNA reads TGTGCCAGCAGTTCCACGGACAGGGCCTTAAGGGAAGTGTTTTTT. This chain connects TRBV28 to TRBJ1-4; 8 nucleotides agree with TRBD1. Trimming cost V 4 bases and J 15 bases; bases outside gene matches: 16. This CDR3 contains 15 residues. Germline V gene data show CDR1 as MDHEN and CDR2 as SYDVKM.

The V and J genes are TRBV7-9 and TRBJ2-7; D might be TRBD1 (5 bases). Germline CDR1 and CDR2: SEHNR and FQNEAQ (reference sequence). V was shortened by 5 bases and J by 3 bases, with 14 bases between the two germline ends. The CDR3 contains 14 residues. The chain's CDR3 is CASSAGHINYEQYF. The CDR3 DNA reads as TGTGCCAGCAGCGCAGGACACATAAACTACGAGCAGTACTTC.

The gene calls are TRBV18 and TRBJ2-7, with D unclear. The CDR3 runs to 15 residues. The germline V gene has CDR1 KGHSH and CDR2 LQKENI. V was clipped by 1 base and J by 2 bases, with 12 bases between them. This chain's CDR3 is CASSPRNVRPYEQYF. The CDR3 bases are TGTGCCAGCTCACCACGGAACGTCCGACCCTACGAGCAGTACTTC.

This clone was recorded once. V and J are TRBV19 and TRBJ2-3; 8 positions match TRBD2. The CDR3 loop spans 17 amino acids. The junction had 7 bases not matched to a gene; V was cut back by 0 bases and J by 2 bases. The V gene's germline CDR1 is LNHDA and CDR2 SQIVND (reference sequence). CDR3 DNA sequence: TGTGCCAGTAGTATAGATGGAAGCGGGAGAGTCACAGATACGCAGTATTTT. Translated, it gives CASSIDGSGRVTDTQYF.

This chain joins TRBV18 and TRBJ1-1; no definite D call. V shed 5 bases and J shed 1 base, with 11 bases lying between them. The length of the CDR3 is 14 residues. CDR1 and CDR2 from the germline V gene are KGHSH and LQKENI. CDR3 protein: CASSVRVGNTEAFF. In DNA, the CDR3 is TGTGCCAGCTCAGTGAGAGTGGGGAACACTGAAGCTTTCTTT.

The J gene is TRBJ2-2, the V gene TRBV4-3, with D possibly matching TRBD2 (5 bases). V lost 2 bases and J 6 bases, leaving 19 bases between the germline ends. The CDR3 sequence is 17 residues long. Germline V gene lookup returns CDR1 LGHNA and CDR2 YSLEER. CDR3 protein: CASSQTRWLAISGELFF. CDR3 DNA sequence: TGCGCCAGCAGCCAAACACGGTGGTTAGCGATCTCCGGGGAGCTGTTTTTT.

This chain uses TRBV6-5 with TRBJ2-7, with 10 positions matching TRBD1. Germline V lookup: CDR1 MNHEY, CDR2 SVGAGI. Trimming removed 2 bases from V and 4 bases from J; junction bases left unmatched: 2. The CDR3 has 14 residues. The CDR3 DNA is TGTGCCAGCAGTTACGGGACAGGGGATTACGAGCAGTACTTC. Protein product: CASSYGTGDYEQYF.